This T cell receptor beta chain was profiled in a study of cytomegalovirus exposure and HLA in healthy donors. Worth noting for this clone: Antigen: not known.

Whole-study results and caveats: Reportedly, a later analysis found an Asian-associated ancestry cluster had fewer N-insertions than the roughly 670-donor mean.

The donors, nominally healthy at sampling, likely had unrecorded immune exposures. The CDR3 sequence is 14 residues long. Trimming took 2 bases from V and 3 from J; bases not matched to a gene: 4. The PCR employed 60 Vbeta primers together with 13 Jbeta primers. Sequenced by immunoSEQ multiplex PCR; TCRdb stores in-frame clones only, minus some. The sample consists of approximately 240,000 clones, 70% to 85% of them appearing once. J is TRBJ2-7 and V is TRBV6-7; 7 bases are shared with TRBD1. TRBV6-7 is marked as an open reading frame, function uncertain. This TCR derives from a woman aged 35 to 49 in good health and CMV-seronegative. Source material: PBMCs. CDR3 sequence reads: CASSYDRVYYEQYF. The CDR3 DNA reads as TGTGCCAGCAGTTACGACAGGGTGTACTACGAGCAGTACTTC.